This TCR beta chain was identified in a study of identical twins. Study-wide results and limits: Cross-sectional statistical analysis, not tracking of the same donors, underpinned the conclusions. Modelling underestimated the level of out-of-frame TCR alpha sharing observed in monozygotic twins. Low generation probability was overrepresented in out-of-frame alpha sequences shared by twins.

MiXCR, run by TCRdb on the 5' RACE reads, gives a single entry per CDR3 protein. The table has 700,000 or so distinct CDR3 sequences, approximately 9% seen once. The sample holds a few counts of this clonotype. Its cognate antigen is unknown. CDR3 size: 15 residues. This same sample was also part of a study on yellow fever vaccine responses in identical twins. Turning to that study: Twins' vaccine T cell responses were reported to seem partly convergent and partly personalized.

This receptor was identified in a woman aged 18-30 years in good health. The rearrangement uses TRBV12-2 and TRBJ2-1. TRBV12-2 has pseudogene status. Sequencing used PBMCs. In DNA form, the CDR3 reads TGTGCAAGTCGCTTAGCGGAGAACAAGGGTAATGAGCAGTTCTTC. Its translation: CASRLAENKGNEQFF.